This T cell receptor beta chain was documented in a study of T cell changes during pregnancy in multiple sclerosis. Germline V gene sequence: CDR1 SGHTS, CDR2 YDEGEE. The CDR3 runs to 15 residues. V lost 5 bases, J lost 0 bases, and 13 bases lay in between. TCRdb's table, derived via immunoSEQ multiplex PCR, lists solely in-frame clones and lacks some. The sample yields tens of thousands of clones, 88% seen once. The sequencing used CD8+ T cells from peripheral blood mononuclear cells, collected after pregnancy. The sequence was obtained from a female donor in good health, enrolled as a control in a pregnancy study. The V call is TRBV5-8, the J call TRBJ2-3; TRBD1 might be the D (6 bases). The CDR3 sequence is CASRPDSPSTDTQYF. The CDR3 DNA reads TGTGCCAGCAGGCCGGACAGCCCTAGCACAGATACGCAGTATTTT.